A single sample is the source of the 28 T cell receptor beta chains below, sequenced in a study of blood T cell repertoires in COVID-19. Sequenced by immunoSEQ multiplex PCR; TCRdb stores in-frame clones only, minus some. The table has approximately 130,000 clones, around 83% seen once. The sequenced sample consisted of peripheral blood. The receptors here all came from a human donor in a cohort sampled during active COVID-19.

The CDR3: CASTLAGGPKETQYF. The CDR3 DNA sequence: TGTGCCAGCACACTAGCGGGGGGTCCAAAAGAGACCCAGTACTTC. The chain employs TRBV5-4 and TRBJ2-5; TRBD2 matches at 12 bases. Germline V gene sequence: CDR1 SGHNT, CDR2 YYREEE (reference sequence). Trimming cost V 6 bases and J 3 bases; bases outside gene matches: 6. This CDR3 comprises 15 residues.

The rearrangement uses TRBV7-9 and TRBJ2-3; D possibly corresponds to TRBD2 (6 bases). V lost 6 bases and J 2 bases, leaving 12 bases between the germline ends. The germline gives CDR1 SEHNR, CDR2 FQNEAQ (reference sequence). The CDR3 has 14 residues. The CDR3 DNA reads TGTGCCAGCAGAATGGAGGGTCACACAGATACGCAGTATTTT. Encoded protein: CASRMEGHTDTQYF.

A few counts support this clone. V usage is TRBV11-3 and J usage is TRBJ2-1; 9 bases are a match to TRBD1. CDR3 length: 15 amino acids. Germline CDR1 and CDR2: SGHNT and YENEEA. Trimming took 4 bases from V and 6 from J; bases not matched to a gene: 7. CDR3 sequence (DNA): TGTGCCAGCAGCTCAGGACAGGGGAGTTCCAATGAGCAGTTCTTC. It yields the protein CASSSGQGSSNEQFF.

The rearrangement links TRBV5-1 to TRBJ2-5; D is undetermined. This CDR3 comprises 13 residues. CDR1 and CDR2 from the germline V gene are SGHRS and YFSETQ. V was clipped by 0 bases and J by 3 bases, with 6 bases between them. The CDR3 DNA follows: TGCGCCAGCAGCTTGGGCGGTGAAGAGACCCAGTACTTC. Amino acid sequence: CASSLGGEETQYF.

This clone has a handful of counts. The V and J genes are TRBV2 and TRBJ1-5; the D gene is possibly TRBD1 (5 bases). CDR3 length: 15 amino acids. The germline gives CDR1 SNHLY, CDR2 FYNNEI. Trimming shortened V by 6 bases and J by 4 bases, and 16 bases separated the two germline ends. This CDR3 reads CASRADGGWNQPQHF. CDR3 sequence (DNA): TGTGCCAGCAGGGCAGACGGGGGTTGGAATCAGCCCCAGCATTTT.

This chain connects TRBV4-3 to TRBJ2-3, with TRBD2 as a possible D gene (5 bases). This CDR3 is built from 15 residues. V lost 3 bases, J lost 3 bases, and 13 bases lay in between. Germline V gives CDR1 LGHNA, CDR2 YSLEER. The CDR3 sequence is CASSQGVRETDTQYF. CDR3 bases: TGCGCCAGCAGCCAGGGAGTAAGGGAGACAGATACGCAGTATTTT.

The gene calls are TRBV28 and TRBJ2-3; 10 bases line up with TRBD1. From germline, CDR1 is MDHEN and CDR2 SYDVKM. V lost 6 bases, J lost 6 bases, and 9 bases stayed unmatched. The CDR3 is 15 amino acids. CDR3 DNA sequence: TGTGCCAGCAGCGACAACGGACAGGGGGAGGATACGCAGTATTTT. This codes for CASSDNGQGEDTQYF. Together with reference TRBV28 and TRBJ2-3, the CDR3 gives the full variable domain: DVKVTQSSRYLVKRTGEKVFLECVQDMDHENMFWYRQDPGLGLRLIYFSYDVKMKEKGDIPEGYSVSREKKERFSLILESASTNQTSMYLCASSDNGQGEDTQYFGPGTRLTVL.

This chain connects TRBV7-2 to TRBJ1-2, with a possible D match to TRBD1 (6 bases). Germline lookup yields CDR1 SGHTA and CDR2 FQGNSA. V was trimmed by 5 bases and J by 4 bases, leaving 8 bases between them. This CDR3 contains 12 residues. The CDR3 nucleotides read TGTGCCAGCAGCCTGGACAGCTATGGCTACACCTTC. It encodes CASSLDSYGYTF.

In DNA form, the CDR3 reads TGTGCCAGCAGCCAAGAACGTCGGCTAGCGGGGGACTCAGATACGCAGTATTTT. It encodes CASSQERRLAGDSDTQYF. The chain couples TRBV3-1 (or the pseudogene TRBV3-2) to TRBJ2-3; 10 bases map to TRBD2. The V and J ends lost 0 bases and 4 bases, in that order; junction bases with no gene match: 10. The CDR3 covers 18 residues. The germline gives CDR1 LGHDT, CDR2 YNNKEL (reference sequence).

This clone occurred a few times. The rearrangement uses TRBV5-1 and TRBJ1-1; 11 positions match TRBD1. The V and J ends lost 4 bases and 8 bases, in that order; junction bases with no gene match: 10. The CDR3 consists of 15 residues. Germline V gene sequence: CDR1 SGHRS, CDR2 YFSETQ. The chain's CDR3 is CASSPPRTGGGEAFF. The CDR3 DNA is TGCGCCAGCAGCCCCCCGAGGACAGGGGGCGGGGAAGCTTTCTTT.

In the case of this clone: This could be a read error, since a much larger clone is one nucleotide away. This sample also contains other DNA sequences that code for the same CDR3. The chain uses TRBV14 and TRBJ1-2, with a possible D match to TRBD1 (5 bases). The V and J ends lost 1 base and 0 bases respectively, with 9 bases between them. Germline V gene lookup returns CDR1 SGHDN and CDR2 FVKESK. The CDR3 covers 15 residues. The DNA of the CDR3 is TGTGCCAGCAGCCAAGCCCAGGGATCTAACTATGGCTACACCTTC. Amino acids: CASSQAQGSNYGYTF.

J is TRBJ1-2 and V is TRBV11-2; D is perhaps TRBD1 (5 bases). The CDR3 totals 15 residues. The V and J ends lost 1 base and 7 bases respectively, with 16 bases between them. The germline V gene encodes CDR1 SGHAT and CDR2 FQNNGV. CDR3 protein: CASSLGTLLRSGYTF. The CDR3 DNA is TGTGCCAGCAGCTTAGGGACACTCCTACGGAGTGGCTACACCTTC.

V gene TRBV2 combines with J gene TRBJ2-1; no clear D gene. The V and J ends lost 8 bases and 4 bases respectively, with 15 bases between them. CDR1 is SNHLY and CDR2 is FYNNEI in the germline V gene. This CDR3 region has 14 residues. The CDR3 region is CASALNGFYNEQFF. The CDR3 DNA is TGTGCCAGCGCACTCAACGGGTTTTACAATGAGCAGTTCTTC. Together with reference TRBV2 and TRBJ2-1, the CDR3 gives the full variable domain: EPEVTQTPSHQVTQMGQEVILRCVPISNHLYFYWYRQILGQKVEFLVSFYNNEISEKSEIFDDQFSVERPDGSNFTLKIRSTKLEDSAMYFCASALNGFYNEQFFGPGTRLTVL.

The chain couples TRBV5-1 to TRBJ2-5; D perhaps matches TRBD2 (5 bases). Per the germline V gene, CDR1 is SGHRS and CDR2 is YFSETQ. Trimming removed 4 bases at V and 1 base at J, with 14 bases between. This CDR3 is built from 15 residues. CDR3 protein: CASSPARGSQETQYF. The CDR3 region has the DNA TGCGCCAGCAGCCCAGCTCGGGGAAGCCAAGAGACCCAGTACTTC.

This sequence joins TRBV11-2 and TRBJ2-1; D is unclear. V was clipped by 1 base and J by 10 bases, with 8 bases between them. Germline V gives CDR1 SGHAT, CDR2 FQNNGV. This CDR3 spans 12 amino acids. The CDR3: CASSLVRWEQFF. CDR3 DNA sequence: TGTGCCAGCAGCTTAGTGAGGTGGGAGCAGTTCTTC.

This clone showed up just once. The chain employs TRBV29-1 and TRBJ1-4; D uncertain. CDR3 length: 13 residues. The germline V and J ends were trimmed by 4 bases and 7 bases, with 13 bases remaining between them. Germline CDR1 and CDR2: SQVTM and ANQGSEA. In DNA, the CDR3 is TGCAGCGTTGGGTTCGGACTCCCTGAAAAACTGTTTTTT. This encodes CSVGFGLPEKLFF. Full variable domain (remainder filled in from reference TRBV29-1 and TRBJ1-4): SAVISQKPSRDICQRGTSLTIQCQVDSQVTMMFWYRQQPGQSLTLIATANQGSEATYESGFVIDKFPISRPNLTFSTLTVSNMSPEDSSIYLCSVGFGLPEKLFFGSGTQLSVL.

V and J are TRBV2 and TRBJ1-2, with D perhaps matching TRBD1 (6 bases). Trimming left V 1 base short and J 0 bases short, with 18 bases between. Germline lookup yields CDR1 SNHLY and CDR2 FYNNEI. The CDR3 sequence is 18 residues long. The CDR3 coding sequence is TGTGCCAGCAGTGAAGGCGGGGGGCTTGTCAGGTCTAACTATGGCTACACCTTC. Translating gives CASSEGGGLVRSNYGYTF.

This clone was counted once. V is TRBV11-2 and J is TRBJ2-5; 8 bases match TRBD2. The length of the CDR3 is 16 residues. V lost 4 bases and J lost 4; bases outside the gene matches: 11. The V gene's germline CDR1 is SGHAT and CDR2 FQNNGV. The CDR3 protein is CASSSVSGAKGETQYF. In DNA form, the CDR3 reads TGTGCCAGCAGCTCGGTTAGCGGGGCGAAGGGAGAGACCCAGTACTTC.

This clone came up a few times. This chain joins TRBV19 and TRBJ1-5, with D uncertain. Trimming removed 5 bases at V and 4 bases at J, with 9 bases between. This CDR3 contains 13 residues. Germline V gene lookup returns CDR1 LNHDA and CDR2 SQIVND (reference sequence). This CDR3 is CASSPTQNQPQHF. Here the CDR3 DNA reads TGTGCCAGTAGTCCAACCCAGAATCAGCCCCAGCATTTT.

J is TRBJ2-5 and V is TRBV29-1; 7 bases align to TRBD1. J gave up 3 bases and V 4 bases, and 2 bases lay outside the gene matches. In germline, CDR1 is SQVTM, CDR2 ANQGSEA. This CDR3 is 12 amino acids long. The CDR3 here is CSVAQGEETQYF. The CDR3 DNA reads TGCAGCGTTGCGCAGGGGGAAGAGACCCAGTACTTC.

The chain combines TRBV25-1 with TRBJ2-1; TRBD2 aligns across 8 bases. The CDR3 totals 13 residues. Germline lookup yields CDR1 MGHDK and CDR2 SYGVNS. V lost 4 bases and J lost 10; bases outside the gene matches: 6. CDR3 region: CASSGGLAPEQFF. In nucleotides, the CDR3 is TGTGCCAGCAGTGGCGGACTAGCTCCAGAGCAGTTCTTC.

This clone was counted once. The CDR3 protein is CASSSGRSTEAFF. CDR3 sequence (DNA): TGTGCCAGCAGCTCAGGGCGCTCCACTGAAGCTTTCTTT. V usage is TRBV7-3 and J usage is TRBJ1-1, with a tentative D call TRBD1 (5 bases). Germline loops: CDR1 SGHTA, CDR2 FQGTGA. The CDR3 covers 13 residues. V was clipped by 4 bases and J by 4 bases, with 10 bases between them.

The rearrangement joins TRBV11-2 to TRBJ2-2; TRBD1 is a possible D gene (6 bases). The V end was cut by 7 bases, the J end by 6 bases, with 12 bases between. CDR1 SGHAT and CDR2 FQNNGV come from the germline V gene. This CDR3 is built from 13 residues. The CDR3 region has the DNA TGTGCCAGCAATATTTGGGGGCCCGGGGAGCTGTTTTTT. As protein: CASNIWGPGELFF.

V gene TRBV11-2 combines with J gene TRBJ2-5; 8 bases fit TRBD1. The CDR3 runs 15 residues. Per the germline V gene, CDR1 is SGHAT and CDR2 is FQNNGV. Trimming took 1 base from V and 5 from J; bases not matched to a gene: 6. The CDR3 sequence: CASSLVGTGGETQYF. CDR3 coding DNA: TGTGCCAGCAGCTTAGTCGGGACAGGAGGGGAGACCCAGTACTTC.

The chain uses TRBV9 and TRBJ2-6; D is undetermined. Trimming took 4 bases from V and 0 from J, leaving 17 bases between them. The CDR3 length is 18 residues. Germline V gene sequence: CDR1 SGDLS, CDR2 YYNGEE. The CDR3: CASSTRGPANSGANVLTF. CDR3 bases: TGTGCCAGCAGCACGAGAGGTCCGGCCAACTCTGGGGCCAACGTCCTGACTTTC.

The CDR3 loop is CASSQAQQGSLGEAFF. The CDR3 nucleotides read TGCGCCAGCAGCCAAGCGCAACAGGGAAGTCTAGGTGAAGCTTTCTTT. The rearrangement joins TRBV4-3 to TRBJ1-1; tentative D call: TRBD1 (6 bases). CDR3 length: 16 amino acids. Germline loops: CDR1 LGHNA, CDR2 YSLEER. V was clipped by 1 base and J by 7 bases, with 19 bases between them.

The rearrangement joins TRBV7-9 to TRBJ1-1; D uncertain. Germline-derived CDR1 and CDR2 are SEHNR and FQNEAQ (reference sequence). Trimming removed 7 bases at V and 8 bases at J, with 14 bases between. This CDR3 contains 12 residues. CDR3 nucleotide sequence: TGTGCCAGCAAACGCTCCGGGAAAGAAGCTTTCTTT. Its translation is CASKRSGKEAFF. Full variable domain (rest looked up from reference TRBV7-9 and TRBJ1-1): DTGVSQNPRHKITKRGQNVTFRCDPISEHNRLYWYRQTLGQGPEFLTYFQNEAQLEKSRLLSDRFSAERPKGSFSTLEIQRTEQGDSAMYLCASKRSGKEAFFGQGTRLTVV.

V usage is TRBV4-3 and J usage is TRBJ1-2, with unresolved D. The V end lost 0 bases, the J end lost 6 bases, and 11 bases lay between the germline ends. This CDR3 is built from 14 residues. Per the germline V gene, CDR1 is LGHNA and CDR2 is YSLEER. The CDR3 bases are TGCGCCAGCAGCCAAGATGTGGCAGGAAATGGCTACACCTTC. Protein: CASSQDVAGNGYTF.